The 10 T cell receptor beta chains in this list originate from one sample, sequenced in a study of T cells after yellow fever vaccination. MiXCR, run by TCRdb on the 5' RACE reads, gives a single entry per CDR3 protein. The sample yields roughly 30,000 distinct CDR3 sequences, roughly 5.9% seen once. The source material was PBMCs, either bulk or a sorted T-cell subset (CD4+, CD8+, memory, or dextramer-sorted; not recorded which), sampled on the day of the yellow fever booster vaccination. The source is a man aged 25 to 40 who received the YFV17D yellow fever vaccine.

This clonotype has at least ten counts. The chain employs TRBV29-1 and TRBJ2-1, with D unclear. CDR1 and CDR2 (germline): SQVTM, ANQGSEA. V gave up 4 bases and J gave up 6 bases, with 13 bases separating them. The CDR3 sequence is 13 residues long. CDR3 nucleotides: TGCAGCGTTGGAATCCGGACCATCAATGAGCAGTTCTTC. The encoded protein is CSVGIRTINEQFF.

Concerning this clonotype: One junction end disagrees with the germline gene, perhaps due to a read error. The V call is TRBV25-1, the J call TRBJ2-7; unclear D gene. The CDR3 loop spans 14 amino acids. Germline values: CDR1 MGHDK, CDR2 SYGVNS. CDR3 DNA: TGTGCCAGCAGTGAATTTGGGAACTCCTGCGAGCAGTACTTC. This sequence encodes CASSEFGNSCEQYF.

This clonotype was detected ten times or more. The chain has TRBV7-2 and TRBJ1-1; TRBD1 matches at 9 bases. Germline-derived CDR1 and CDR2 are SGHTA and FQGNSA. The CDR3 loop spans 15 amino acids. V shed 8 bases, J shed 1 base, and the junction held 8 bases outside the gene matches. Here the CDR3 reads CASRRTGAQNTEAFF. As DNA, the CDR3 is TGTGCCAGCCGAAGGACAGGGGCCCAGAACACTGAAGCTTTCTTT. Combining the CDR3 with reference TRBV7-2 and TRBJ1-1 gives the whole variable domain GAGVSQSPSNKVTEKGKDVELRCDPISGHTALYWYRQSLGQGLEFLIYFQGNSAPDKSGLPSDRFSAERTGGSVSTLTIQRTQQEDSAVYLCASRRTGAQNTEAFFGQGTRLTVV.

There are many counts of this clonotype. Here the CDR3 DNA reads TGTGCCAGCAGTCCCTCGGGACCGGGACGGCCCCAGCATTTT. It yields the protein CASSPSGPGRPQHF. J is TRBJ1-5 and V is TRBV12-3 or TRBV12-4, with a weak D call TRBD1 (5 bases). With 5 bases removed from V and 9 bases from J, the gap between germline ends came to 17 bases. This CDR3 is 14 amino acids long.

The genes are TRBV2 and TRBJ1-2; possible D gene TRBD1, 5 bases. This CDR3 has 11 amino acids. The ends were cut back, 3 bases at V and 10 bases at J, with 9 bases in the middle. The germline gives CDR1 SNHLY, CDR2 FYNNEI. CDR3 DNA: TGTGCCAGCAGTGAGGAAGGGGCCTACACCTTC. It translates to CASSEEGAYTF. Filled out from reference TRBV2 and TRBJ1-2, the complete variable domain reads EPEVTQTPSHQVTQMGQEVILRCVPISNHLYFYWYRQILGQKVEFLVSFYNNEISEKSEIFDDQFSVERPDGSNFTLKIRSTKLEDSAMYFCASSEEGAYTFGSGTRLTVV.

This clonotype was recorded many times. The gene calls are TRBV7-9 and TRBJ1-1; D uncertain. CDR1 is SEHNR and CDR2 is FQNEAQ in the germline V gene (reference sequence). The CDR3 consists of 14 residues. The V gene lost 1 base and the J gene lost 4 bases, with 10 bases spanning the gap. The CDR3 loop reads CASSLVSGSTEAFF. The CDR3 DNA reads as TGTGCCAGCAGCTTAGTGTCGGGGTCCACTGAAGCTTTCTTT.

This clonotype was counted ten times or more. The V gene is TRBV27, the J gene TRBJ2-5; 10 bases agree with TRBD1. The CDR3 runs 13 residues. Looked up from germline, CDR1 is MNHEY and CDR2 is SMNVEV (reference sequence). After removal of 4 bases from V and 7 bases from J, the junction contained 3 bases not matched to a gene. For the CDR3, the DNA is TGTGCCAGCAGTTGGGGGGACAGGGGGACCCAGTACTTC. It specifies CASSWGDRGTQYF.

This clonotype was observed many times. The J gene is TRBJ2-3, the V gene TRBV29-1; D unclear. This CDR3 is 12 amino acids long. Germline lookup yields CDR1 SQVTM and CDR2 ANQGSEA. Trimming took off 5 bases at V and 2 bases at J, with 8 bases between the two ends. CDR3 in DNA: TGCAGCGTTTCTGCGGCCACAGATACGCAGTATTTT. Translating gives CSVSAATDTQYF.

Concerning this clonotype itself: Given a much more abundant clone one base away, this may be a read error. V is TRBV30 and J is TRBJ2-1; 8 nucleotides match TRBD1. The germline V gene encodes CDR1 GTSNPN and CDR2 SVGIG (reference sequence). This CDR3 has 12 amino acids. Written as DNA, the CDR3 is TGTGCCCGAGGACAGGGTTTGTTAGAGCAGTCCTTC. Translating gives CARGQGLLEQSF.

This clonotype was detected ten times or more. The rearrangement links TRBV18 to TRBJ2-7; TRBD2 matches 10 bases. The V gene's germline CDR1 is KGHSH and CDR2 LQKENI. The CDR3 contains 16 residues. V lost 3 bases, J lost 0 bases, and 5 bases stayed unmatched. The CDR3 loop is CASSPLAGVDSYEQYF. The CDR3 bases are TGTGCCAGCTCACCTCTAGCGGGAGTAGACTCCTACGAGCAGTACTTC.